Listed here are 18 T cell receptor beta chains from one sample, sequenced in a study of T cell responses to AZD1222 COVID-19 vaccine (dated by TCRdb to about 2021). The receptor library was made with the immunoSEQ multiplex PCR assay. This is the immuneACCESS table as TCRdb keeps it, with only in-frame sequences that have V and J called. A part of the clones is gone; compared with another copy, unresolved V genes explain less than half, and the rest is unexplained. The sample records 150,000 to 200,000 clones, around 94% of which are singletons. The ten biggest clones cover approximately 0.6% of the sample. What this sample's time point label stands for: baseline before first vaccination. The sequenced sample was peripheral blood, obtained on day 0 of AZD1222 vaccination. Receptors originate from an adult in good health.

This chain connects TRBV5-6 to TRBJ2-7; 7 bases map to TRBD1. The trim removed 4 bases at V and 2 bases at J, leaving 9 bases unmatched. The germline V gene encodes CDR1 SGHDT and CDR2 YYEEEE. This CDR3 region has 15 residues. This CDR3 reads CASSLTGVITYEQYF. The CDR3 nucleotides are TGTGCCAGCAGCCTTACAGGGGTTATAACCTACGAGCAGTACTTC. Combining the CDR3 with reference TRBV5-6 and TRBJ2-7 gives the whole variable domain DAGVTQSPTHLIKTRGQQVTLRCSPKSGHDTVSWYQQALGQGPQFIFQYYEEEERQRGNFPDRFSGHQFPNYSSELNVNALLLGDSALYLCASSLTGVITYEQYFGPGTRLTVT.

The CDR3 loop is CASTEGSPISYEQYF. CDR3 coding DNA: TGTGCCAGCACCGAGGGGTCGCCGATTTCCTACGAGCAGTACTTC. This sequence joins TRBV28 and TRBJ2-7; D is tentatively TRBD1 or TRBD2 (5 bases each). Germline-derived CDR1 and CDR2 are MDHEN and SYDVKM. Deletions cut 7 bases from V and 1 base from J, with 17 bases between. The CDR3 covers 15 residues.

CDR3 coding DNA: TGTGCCAGCCGGGACAGGGGGCTTGAGCAGTACTTC. It codes for CASRDRGLEQYF. This sequence joins TRBV2 and TRBJ2-7; 12 bases are a match to TRBD1. This CDR3 is built from 12 residues. The germline CDR1 and CDR2 sequences are SNHLY and FYNNEI. Trimming took 8 bases from V and 7 from J; bases not matched to a gene: 3.

This clone was seen only once. The chain combines TRBV10-3 with TRBJ1-5; 10 bases match TRBD1. This CDR3 comprises 14 residues. The J segment lost 5 bases and the V segment lost 6 bases, leaving 4 bases of the junction unmatched. The germline V gene has CDR1 ENHRY and CDR2 SYGVKD. The CDR3 loop reads CAIRPGQGDQPQHF. In nucleotides, the CDR3 is TGTGCCATCAGGCCCGGACAGGGGGATCAGCCCCAGCATTTT.

The chain uses TRBV28 and TRBJ2-1; tentatively, D is TRBD2 (6 bases). The CDR3 runs to 15 residues. V lost 5 bases and J 2 bases, leaving 13 bases between the germline ends. Germline CDR1 MDHEN, CDR2 SYDVKM. CDR3 sequence: CASSIRLGTYNEQFF. As DNA, the CDR3 is TGTGCCAGCAGTATCCGACTAGGGACCTACAATGAGCAGTTCTTC.

The chain joins TRBV20-1 to TRBJ2-1; D uncertain. Germline values: CDR1 DFQATT, CDR2 SNEGSKA (reference sequence). The ends were cut back, 6 bases at V and 10 bases at J, with 13 bases in the middle. The CDR3 extends over 11 amino acids. The CDR3 DNA sequence: TGCAGTGCCAATGAAATCAGCGAGCAGTTCTTC. Translated: CSANEISEQFF.

The genes are TRBV28 and TRBJ2-7, with 9 bases aligning to TRBD2. Per germline, CDR1 MDHEN and CDR2 SYDVKM. The CDR3 totals 14 residues. With V trimmed by 6 bases and J by 2 bases, 5 bases remained unmatched. CDR3 DNA sequence: TGTGCCAGCAGCCCAGGACTAGCGCCCTACGAGCAGTACTTC. It translates to CASSPGLAPYEQYF. Full variable domain (remainder filled in from reference TRBV28 and TRBJ2-7): DVKVTQSSRYLVKRTGEKVFLECVQDMDHENMFWYRQDPGLGLRLIYFSYDVKMKEKGDIPEGYSVSREKKERFSLILESASTNQTSMYLCASSPGLAPYEQYFGPGTRLTVT.

This chain links TRBV6-5 with TRBJ2-2, with D possibly TRBD2 on 5 matching bases. CDR1 and CDR2 (germline): MNHEY, SVGAGI. This CDR3 is built from 14 residues. Trimming removed 6 bases at V and 4 bases at J, with 12 bases between. CDR3 amino acids: CASRDFVGTGELFF. The CDR3 DNA reads TGTGCCAGCAGGGACTTCGTAGGCACCGGGGAGCTGTTTTTT.

The gene calls are TRBV28 and TRBJ1-2, with D perhaps TRBD1 (5 bases). V was trimmed by 6 bases and J by 10 bases, leaving 24 bases between them. The CDR3 is made up of 15 amino acids. CDR1 and CDR2 (germline): MDHEN, SYDVKM. The CDR3 is CASRGGDGGSIHYTF. DNA of the CDR3: TGTGCCAGCAGGGGTGGTGACGGGGGGTCTATTCACTACACCTTC.

This chain joins TRBV19 and TRBJ2-5; 7 nucleotides line up with TRBD2. V trimming: 5 bases; J trimming: 5 bases; junction bases outside the gene matches: 8. The CDR3 sequence is 14 residues long. Germline loops: CDR1 LNHDA, CDR2 SQIVND (reference sequence). CDR3 DNA: TGTGCCAGTAGTGCGGGAGTCCTCGTCGAGACCCAGTACTTC. Amino acid sequence: CASSAGVLVETQYF.

The rearrangement joins TRBV5-6 to TRBJ2-7; D not resolved. The germline V and J ends were trimmed by 2 bases and 3 bases, with 6 bases remaining between them. Germline V gene data show CDR1 as SGHDT and CDR2 as YYEEEE. The CDR3 has 12 residues. The CDR3 region is CASSFTRYEQYF. The DNA of the CDR3 is TGTGCCAGCAGCTTCACCCGCTACGAGCAGTACTTC.

The J gene is TRBJ2-5, the V gene TRBV15, with a possible D match to TRBD2 (6 bases). CDR3 size: 15 residues. Trimming removed 0 bases at V and 4 bases at J, with 12 bases between. Germline assignment: CDR1 LNHNV and CDR2 YYDKDF (reference sequence). As DNA, the CDR3 is TGTGCCACCAGCAGAGATATTGTGCGGGGAGAGACCCAGTACTTC. Amino acids: CATSRDIVRGETQYF. Together with reference TRBV15 and TRBJ2-5, the CDR3 gives the full variable domain: DAMVIQNPRYQVTQFGKPVTLSCSQTLNHNVMYWYQQKSSQAPKLLFHYYDKDFNNEADTPDNFQSRRPNTSFCFLDIRSPGLGDTAMYLCATSRDIVRGETQYFGPGTRLLVL.

The chain combines TRBV7-8 with TRBJ2-7; TRBD1 agrees at 9 bases. The V and J ends lost 1 base and 4 bases, in that order; junction bases with no gene match: 11. Germline V gene data show CDR1 as SGHVS and CDR2 as FQNEAQ. This CDR3 contains 17 residues. The CDR3 region is CASSLGATGTGMYEQYF. CDR3 DNA: TGTGCCAGCAGCTTAGGGGCCACCGGGACAGGGATGTACGAGCAGTACTTC.

The rearrangement links TRBV5-7 to TRBJ2-4, with D possibly matching TRBD1 (5 bases). TRBV5-7 is identified as an open reading frame with a role that is uncertain. V gave up 4 bases and J gave up 6 bases, with 8 bases separating them. The CDR3 covers 12 residues. The CDR3, as DNA: TGTGCCAGCAGCGGACACCTAAACATTCAGTACTTC. Translating gives CASSGHLNIQYF.

The chain recombines TRBV15 with TRBJ2-7, with D possibly being TRBD1 or TRBD2 (5 bases each). CDR1 and CDR2 (germline): LNHNV, YYDKDF (reference sequence). V was clipped by 1 base and J by 13 bases, with 14 bases between them. The CDR3 totals 12 residues. Written as DNA, the CDR3 is TGTGCCACCAGCAGAGTGGGGACGGCGGCCTACTTC. The encoded protein is CATSRVGTAAYF.

The chain links TRBV12-3 or TRBV12-4 to TRBJ2-7; tentatively, D is TRBD1 (5 bases). The CDR3 loop spans 13 amino acids. Trimming pared 3 bases from V and 5 bases from J, leaving 11 bases between. The CDR3 is CASSFSGNNEQYF. The CDR3 coding sequence is TGTGCCAGCAGTTTTTCAGGGAACAACGAGCAGTACTTC.

CDR3 region: CASSAGNNSPLHF. The CDR3 DNA sequence: TGTGCCAGCAGTGCGGGGAACAATTCACCCCTCCACTTT. This chain uses TRBV2 with TRBJ1-6; D ambiguous. The CDR3 length is 13 residues. Germline V gene sequence: CDR1 SNHLY, CDR2 FYNNEI. Between the trimmed V and J ends, which lost 4 bases and 7 bases, there was a span of 8 bases.

The genes are TRBV5-4 and TRBJ2-2, with D hard to call. Trimming cost V 0 bases and J 5 bases, with 14 bases left between them. CDR1 SGHNT and CDR2 YYREEE come from the germline V gene (reference sequence). This CDR3 is built from 16 residues. CDR3 sequence (DNA): TGTGCCAGCAGCTTGGCCGGATTAGCCCCAACCGGGGAGCTGTTTTTT. This encodes CASSLAGLAPTGELFF.